This T cell receptor (beta chain) emerged from a study of metastatic and nonmetastatic thyroid tumors. Looking at the study overall: A comparison of repertoires was made across blood and tumor or nodule tissue from malignant and benign thyroid patients. Study-wide results and limits: Compared with benign nodules, malignant thyroid tumors were reported to have significantly higher TCR beta diversity in both blood and tumor.

The sample holds many counts of this clone. What it recognizes is unknown. None of the patients had undergone any treatment ahead of thyroid surgery. V was clipped by 5 bases and J by 0 bases, with 11 bases between them. The CDR3 runs to 15 residues. CDR1 is ENHRY, CDR2 SYGVKD, per germline. Original processing methods: The study built a papillary thyroid cancer distant-metastasis classifier from CDR3 differences across clinicopathological groups. TCRdb re-analyzed the PCR reads through MiXCR. The V and J calls and clone size are TCRdb's, not the authors'. The table includes fewer than 35,000 clones, 10% to 14% detected once.

Sequencing input: blood. The rearrangement joins TRBV10-3 to TRBJ1-3; D not certain. The source of this sequence is a female donor with papillary thyroid cancer or a benign thyroid nodule (not recorded which). Some clones in this sample may be carry-over from other donors' samples. This chain's CDR3 is CAISYTAHSGNTIYF. CDR3 DNA: TGTGCCATCAGTTATACAGCCCACTCTGGAAACACCATATATTTT.